This T cell receptor beta chain was documented in a study of blood T cell repertoires in COVID-19. The CDR3 runs 16 residues. V was pared by 0 bases and J by 4 bases, with 6 bases of the junction left unmatched. Germline V gene lookup returns CDR1 SGDLS and CDR2 YYNGEE. TCRdb's table, derived via immunoSEQ multiplex PCR, lists solely in-frame clones and lacks some. This table has approximately 73,000 clones, approximately 86% appearing once. This clone came up a few times. The V and J genes are TRBV9 and TRBJ2-2, with 7 bases lining up with TRBD1. The sample was peripheral blood. The TCR sequence derives from a woman aged 55-70 years with acute or convalescent COVID-19. In nucleotides, the CDR3 is TGTGCCAGCAGCGTAGGAGGGGGCGTGGGCACCGGGGAGCTGTTTTTT. Encoded protein: CASSVGGGVGTGELFF.